The rows below give T cell receptor beta chains drawn from one sample of a study of blood T cells in healthy people across ages. MiXCR was run by TCRdb on the 5' RACE reads, yielding one entry per CDR3 protein. The profile covers around 1,700,000 distinct CDR3 sequences, with 28% appearing a single time and 7.7% taken by the ten largest. The source material was blood. Receptors were obtained from a woman younger than 45 in good health. Both conserved end residues are part of each CDR3. A D gene is named only where the DNA matches it firmly. Clone size is stated in some rows and not others, as once, few, many or a class when expanded.

clone_size	v_call	d_call	j_call	cdr3_aa	cdr3_nt
-	TRBV6-5	-	TRBJ2-7	CASSYRGVGSYEQYF	TGTGCCAGCAGTTACCGGGGCGTCGGCTCCTACGAGCAGTACTTC
few	TRBV5-1	TRBD2	TRBJ2-7	CASQLLAGGLEEQYF	TGCGCCAGCCAATTACTAGCGGGGGGGCTCGAAGAGCAGTACTTC
many	TRBV7-3	-	TRBJ2-6	CASSSGTNSGANVLTF	TGTGCCAGCAGCTCCGGGACAAACTCTGGGGCCAACGTCCTGACTTTC
many	TRBV29-1	TRBD2	TRBJ2-5	CSVHRLAGVETQYF	TGCAGCGTTCACAGACTAGCGGGAGTGGAGACCCAGTACTTC
-	TRBV19	-	TRBJ1-1	CASVTGDEAFF	TGTGCCAGTGTGACAGGTGACGAAGCTTTCTTT
many	TRBV5-1	-	TRBJ2-7	CASSRDLIYEQYF	TGCGCCAGCAGCAGGGACTTGATCTACGAGCAGTACTTC
-	TRBV7-3	-	TRBJ1-2	CASSQSQGMIDGYTF	TGTGCCAGCAGCCAAAGTCAGGGGATGATTGATGGCTACACCTTC
many	TRBV10-3	-	TRBJ2-5	CAISGSSTETQYF	TGTGCCATCAGTGGTTCTTCTACAGAGACCCAGTACTTC
few	TRBV20-1	TRBD2	TRBJ2-5	CSARDPTRGGLETQYF	TGCAGTGCTAGAGACCCTACTCGCGGGGGGCTAGAGACCCAGTACTTC
many	TRBV12-3/TRBV12-4	-	TRBJ2-1	CASNSDSYNEQFF	TGTGCCAGCAACTCGGACAGTTACAATGAGCAGTTCTTC
few	TRBV12-5	-	TRBJ1-5	CASGSSSHQPQHF	TGTGCTAGTGGTTCCTCCTCCCATCAGCCCCAGCATTTT
-	TRBV7-2	-	TRBJ1-6	CASLKGPNSPLHF	TGTGCCAGTCTAAAGGGACCTAATTCACCCCTCCACTTT
-	TRBV12-3/TRBV12-4	-	TRBJ2-1	CASRPMSNEQFF	TGTGCCAGCAGACCTATGTCCAATGAGCAGTTCTTC
-	TRBV20-1	-	TRBJ2-3	CSAGSSASLPGTDTQYF	TGCAGTGCGGGTTCTAGCGCCTCACTCCCCGGCACAGATACGCAGTATTTT
few	TRBV30	-	TRBJ2-7	CAWSEGTLSYEQYF	TGTGCCTGGAGTGAGGGGACGTTATCCTACGAGCAGTACTTC
-	TRBV4-3	-	TRBJ1-6	CASSQDRVSPLHF	TGCGCCAGCAGCCAAGACAGGGTTTCACCCCTCCACTTT
-	TRBV7-9	-	TRBJ1-2	CASSLQGRGYTF	TGTGCCAGCAGCCTGCAGGGTCGTGGCTACACCTTC
many	TRBV7-9	-	TRBJ2-7	CASSADTEQYF	TGTGCCAGCAGTGCCGATACCGAGCAGTACTTC
many	TRBV2	-	TRBJ2-7	CASNPGAPASEQYF	TGTGCCAGCAACCCAGGGGCCCCAGCCTCCGAGCAGTACTTC
few	TRBV28	-	TRBJ1-3	CASSPGTLAGNAIYF	TGTGCCAGCAGTCCCGGGACTTTAGCTGGAAACGCCATATATTTT
-	TRBV13	-	TRBJ1-2	CASSTGESTYGYTF	TGTGCCAGCAGCACCGGGGAGAGTACCTATGGCTACACCTTC
-	TRBV6-1	TRBD1	TRBJ2-6	CASGTGLLPGANVLTF	TGTGCCAGCGGGACAGGTCTACTCCCTGGGGCCAACGTCCTGACTTTC
few	TRBV6-2/TRBV6-3	-	TRBJ2-1	CASRGTLGSYNEQFF	TGTGCCAGCAGGGGGACACTTGGATCCTACAATGAGCAGTTCTTC
few	TRBV4-3	-	TRBJ2-1	CASSQEARRSYNEQFF	TGCGCCAGCAGCCAAGAGGCACGGCGGAGCTACAATGAGCAGTTCTTC
-	TRBV11-1	-	TRBJ2-7	CASSTLADSYEQYF	TGTGCCAGCAGCACACTGGCGGACTCCTACGAGCAGTACTTC
once	TRBV27	-	TRBJ1-2	CASSVGTTSNYGYTF	TGTGCCAGCAGTGTAGGGACAACCTCGAACTATGGCTACACCTTC
-	TRBV11-2	-	TRBJ2-4	CASSLMIGDEQYF	TGTGCCAGCAGCTTAATGATCGGGGATGAGCAGTACTTC
-	TRBV29-1	TRBD1	TRBJ1-3	CSVAGGNSGNTIYF	TGCAGCGTCGCAGGGGGGAACTCTGGAAACACCATATATTTT
-	TRBV5-1	-	TRBJ2-1	CASSQTVPLYNEQFF	TGCGCCAGCAGCCAGACTGTACCCCTCTACAATGAGCAGTTCTTC
few	TRBV5-6	-	TRBJ2-1	CASSLGWSNNEQFF	TGTGCCAGCAGCTTGGGGTGGAGTAACAATGAGCAGTTCTTC
-	TRBV12-3/TRBV12-4	TRBD2	TRBJ2-5	CASSRLAGGVGTQYF	TGTGCCAGCAGCCGACTAGCGGGAGGGGTGGGGACCCAGTACTTC
-	TRBV6-5	-	TRBJ2-4	CASSTSRGSKNIQYF	TGTGCCAGCAGTACGTCTAGGGGTTCCAAAAACATTCAGTACTTC
-	TRBV12-3/TRBV12-4	-	TRBJ2-6	CASSLSRASGANVLTF	TGTGCCAGCAGTTTATCCAGGGCTAGTGGGGCCAACGTCCTGACTTTC
-	TRBV12-3/TRBV12-4	-	TRBJ1-3	CASLGRALGNTIYF	TGTGCCAGCTTGGGCCGCGCCCTTGGAAACACCATATATTTT
once	TRBV5-1	TRBD1	TRBJ2-7	CASISGQGLDEQYF	TGCGCCAGCATCTCGGGACAGGGTCTCGACGAGCAGTACTTC